This T cell receptor (beta chain) was obtained from a study of blood T cell repertoires in COVID-19. Study-wide context: T cells, B-cell-depleted T cells, or PBMCs supplied cDNA or gDNA.

Source study methods: Quantification of nucleated cells was approximated via reference gene primer amplification. Here immunoSEQ multiplex PCR was the method, and the copy in TCRdb shows in-frame clones only, minus some. V and J calls and clone size follow that table, whereas D and trimming were derived from the DNA. The sample lists tens of thousands of clones, around 85% seen once, with roughly an eighth in the top ten. Trimming removed 3 bases from V and 12 bases from J; junction bases left unmatched: 14. CDR1 and CDR2 from the germline V gene are MGHRA and YSYEKL. This CDR3 contains 16 residues. This TCR came from a human donor in a cohort sampled during active COVID-19. The V call is TRBV4-1, the J call TRBJ2-1, with 10 bases identical to TRBD2. Sequenced: peripheral blood. The CDR3 sequence is CASSQGGTTSGRRQFF. In nucleotides, the CDR3 is TGCGCCAGCAGCCAGGGGGGCACGACTAGCGGGCGGAGGCAGTTCTTC.